This T cell receptor (beta chain) was obtained from a study of CD8 T cells in ankylosing spondylitis (TCRdb year 2017). Regarding the complete study: The study profiled T cell receptor beta repertoires in healthy donors and ankylosing spondylitis patients to find disease-linked TCR variants. The whole study cohort included 108 healthy donors and 20 to 30 ankylosing spondylitis patients. Peripheral blood was sampled, and synovial fluid was also collected from ankylosing spondylitis patients. Here is what the overall study found, with its caveats: The disease-linked clones were reported to be significantly enriched in matched synovial fluid samples from ankylosing spondylitis patients. Some TCR beta motif variants had previously been reported in synovial fluid and blood of reactive arthritis patients, which suggested common disease-initiation mechanisms. Blood from ankylosing spondylitis patients appeared to be characterized by a TCR beta motif made up of fewer than ten highly homologous amino acid variants. In peripheral blood, the disease-linked clones were found at relatively low frequencies and had a CD8+ phenotype.

TCRdb names Illumina HiSeq 2500 as the instrument used. TCR beta libraries were prepared by quantitative 5'-RACE with molecular barcodes. The paper's processing steps were these. A new computational method, built on a probabilistic model of VDJ rearrangement, was used to identify disease-linked TCR variants. TCRdb redid the processing of the public reads, applying fastp at Q25 and MiXCR, and retained in-frame beta chains. Duplicate CDR3 protein sequences are folded into a single record with the most common DNA and genes. The authors' filters were not applied to this entry. This sample is represented by under 150,000 distinct CDR3 sequences; 9.3% of them were singletons. Jointly, the top ten make up approximately 3.3% of the sample. Notes on this clonotype: Its antigen is not yet known. Base qualities were left out, and no much larger clone turns up one base away.

The CDR3 spans 13 residues, from the cysteine through the phenylalanine. Just CDR3 DNA is preserved here, 39 bases in frame from base 1. V drops 6 bases and J drops 1 base, leaving 10 bases in between. The germline V gene specifies KGHSH as CDR1 and LQKENI as CDR2. The rearrangement joined TRBV18 to TRBJ2-7; a tentative D call is TRBD1 (5 bases match). The receptor comes from a male donor with ankylosing spondylitis or in good health (not recorded which). Sequencing was done on a sample of blood, either unsorted or a sorted T cell fraction (not recorded which). For the CDR3, the sequence is CASSLDRSYEQYF. The DNA sequence is as follows: TGTGCCAGCTCTCTCGACAGATCCTACGAGCAGTACTTC.